Listed below are T cell receptor beta chains from one sample, sequenced in a study of cytomegalovirus exposure and HLA in healthy donors. Method: immunoSEQ multiplex PCR; TCRdb's copy keeps in-frame clones and lacks some. The sample contains some 190,000 clones, 82% of which appear only once. Input material: PBMCs. All receptors come from a man aged 35-49 years in good health and CMV-seronegative. The CDR3 runs from the conserved cysteine through the conserved F or W. The D gene is left open where the match is weak. Size values are once, few and many counts, or a class for expanded clones, and some rows have none.

j_gene,d_gene,abundance,v_gene,len,CDR3aa,CDR3nt
TRBJ1-2,TRBD1,.,TRBV7-2,14,CASSLGTGNYGYTF,TGTGCCAGCAGCTTAGGGACAGGGAACTATGGCTACACCTTC
TRBJ2-3,.,.,TRBV7-3,18,CASSLDGIGSPSTDTQYF,TGTGCCAGCAGCTTAGATGGTATCGGGTCCCCTAGCACAGATACGCAGTATTTT
TRBJ1-4,.,.,TRBV6-5,16,CASSYSGAGGKEKLFF,TGTGCCAGCAGTTACTCAGGGGCGGGAGGAAAGGAAAAACTGTTTTTT
TRBJ1-4,.,.,TRBV2,15,CASMRPGATNEKLFF,TGTGCCAGCATGCGGCCGGGTGCGACTAATGAAAAACTGTTTTTT
TRBJ1-1,.,few,TRBV29-1,12,CSVGQMNTEAFF,TGCAGCGTTGGACAGATGAACACTGAAGCTTTCTTT
TRBJ1-1,TRBD1,.,TRBV7-2,16,CASSLAFRQGGTEAFF,TGTGCCAGCAGCTTAGCTTTCCGACAGGGAGGTACTGAAGCTTTCTTT
TRBJ2-1,TRBD2,.,TRBV28,14,CASSNTAGGRKQFF,TGTGCCAGCAGTAATACAGCGGGAGGGCGGAAGCAGTTCTTC
TRBJ2-1,TRBD1,few,TRBV6-6,14,CASSTGQAYNEQFF,TGTGCCAGCAGCACAGGACAGGCCTACAATGAGCAGTTCTTC
TRBJ2-6,.,.,TRBV7-2,15,CASSGGGSGANVLTF,TGTGCCAGCAGCGGCGGCGGGTCTGGGGCCAACGTCCTGACTTTC
TRBJ2-7,TRBD2,.,TRBV19,16,CASSTQHSGAPYEQYF,TGTGCCAGTAGTACCCAACATAGCGGGGCCCCCTACGAGCAGTACTTC
TRBJ1-2,.,.,TRBV4-3,16,CASSPGQQRYGDGYTF,TGCGCCAGCAGCCCAGGACAGCAACGTTATGGGGATGGCTACACCTTC
TRBJ2-7,TRBD1,.,TRBV7-2,15,CASSRGGQGSAEQYF,TGTGCCAGCAGCCGGGGGGGACAGGGGTCGGCCGAGCAGTACTTC
TRBJ2-7,.,.,TRBV7-2,12,CASSLAAYEQYF,TGTGCCAGCAGCTTGGCAGCCTACGAGCAGTACTTC
TRBJ2-1,TRBD2,.,TRBV5-6,14,CASSSLAGGNEQFF,TGTGCCAGCAGCTCCCTTGCGGGAGGCAATGAGCAGTTCTTC
TRBJ2-2,.,.,TRBV4-3,16,CASSQDRLSNTGELFF,TGCGCCAGCAGCCAAGACCGTCTATCGAACACCGGGGAGCTGTTTTTT
TRBJ2-1,.,.,TRBV5-1,17,CASSDSPAGKSYNEQFF,TGCGCCAGCAGCGACAGCCCGGCGGGGAAGTCCTACAATGAGCAGTTCTTC
TRBJ2-3,.,.,TRBV7-8,15,CASSFPTGLGDTQYF,TGTGCCAGCAGCTTCCCCACAGGTTTGGGCGATACGCAGTATTTT
TRBJ2-7,TRBD1,.,TRBV30,13,CAWSRDRGDEQYF,TGTGCCTGGAGTAGAGACAGGGGCGACGAGCAGTACTTC
TRBJ2-5,TRBD2,once,TRBV7-9,15,CASSLFPGGEETQYF,TGTGCCAGCAGCTTATTCCCGGGAGGGGAAGAGACCCAGTACTTC
TRBJ2-7,.,.,TRBV28,13,CASSSTGSYEQYF,TGTGCCAGCAGTTCCACAGGGTCCTACGAGCAGTACTTC
TRBJ2-3,.,.,TRBV6-4,13,CASSVYYADTQYF,TGTGCCAGCAGTGTATACTACGCAGATACGCAGTATTTT
TRBJ2-7,.,few,TRBV7-9,12,CASSLVGYEQYF,TGTGCCAGCAGCTTAGTCGGCTACGAGCAGTACTTC
TRBJ1-3,.,.,TRBV4-2,15,CASSQPGKAGNTIYF,TGTGCCAGCAGCCAACCGGGGAAGGCTGGAAACACCATATATTTT